This is a list of T cell receptor beta chains from one sample in a study of blood T cell repertoires in COVID-19. Clones were read by immunoSEQ multiplex PCR, and TCRdb kept only the in-frame ones, dropping some. This table holds roughly 100,000 clones, around nine tenths found once. Specimen: peripheral blood. These receptor sequences come from a man aged 50 to 60 in a cohort sampled during active COVID-19. CDR3s leave out the opening cysteine and the closing phenylalanine or tryptophan. The order of the fields is J gene, V gene, CDR3 protein.

TRBJ2-2,TRBV5-1,ASSSGTLNTGELF
TRBJ2-5,TRBV28,ASSFGQGQQIRETQY
TRBJ2-2,TRBV28,ASTTTGGGANTGELF
TRBJ2-1,TRBV10-3,ASTSGVNEQF
TRBJ1-2,TRBV4-1,ASSRVLTTGNYGYT
TRBJ2-3,TRBV11-2,ASSLGSGGLDTQY
TRBJ2-3,TRBV18,ASSRNRGIGTDTQY
TRBJ1-3,TRBV19,ASSTGGSSGNTIY
TRBJ1-2,TRBV5-6,ASREASGPLGYT
TRBJ1-2,TRBV19,ASHTLQGAVGYT
TRBJ1-1,TRBV6-1,ASSEELQGLF
TRBJ1-1,TRBV10-3,AISRTGTQNTEAF
TRBJ2-1,TRBV5-6,ASSYTGSSYNEQF